What follows are 17 T cell receptor beta chains derived from one specimen sequenced in a study of cytomegalovirus exposure and HLA in healthy donors. TCRdb's table, derived via immunoSEQ multiplex PCR, lists solely in-frame clones and lacks some. The sample has 150,000 to 200,000 clones, roughly 80% seen once; the top ten hold approximately 10%. The sequenced sample consisted of PBMCs. These receptors were collected from a man aged 25-45 years in good health and CMV-seropositive.

The CDR3 sequence is CASSQGLAGVSEQYF. CDR3 bases: TGTGCCAGCAGCCAGGGACTAGCGGGAGTATCCGAGCAGTACTTC. The V gene is TRBV13, the J gene TRBJ2-7; 14 nucleotides align to TRBD2. J gave up 6 bases and V 5 bases, and 6 bases lay outside the gene matches. CDR3 length: 15 residues. The V gene's germline CDR1 is PRHDT and CDR2 FYEKMQ (reference sequence).

The chain couples TRBV30 to TRBJ2-1; 7 bases line up with TRBD2. CDR1 and CDR2 (germline): GTSNPN, SVGIG (reference sequence). This CDR3 has 14 residues. V was clipped by 1 base and J by 6 bases; unmatched bases: 6. CDR3 nucleotide sequence: TGTGCCTGGAGTGGTGGTAGCGGGTTCAATGAGCAGTTCTTC. Amino acids: CAWSGGSGFNEQFF.

The chain employs TRBV5-4 and TRBJ2-1; the D gene is possibly TRBD1 (5 bases). The germline gives CDR1 SGHNT, CDR2 YYREEE (reference sequence). V shed 4 bases and J shed 11 bases, with 19 bases lying between them. This CDR3 comprises 14 residues. The CDR3 reads CASSHATESRKQFF. DNA for the CDR3: TGTGCCAGCAGCCACGCGACAGAGAGTAGGAAGCAGTTCTTC.

This chain uses TRBV6-6 with TRBJ1-6; D unresolved. The germline CDR1 and CDR2 sequences are MNHNY and SVGAGI (reference sequence). This CDR3 region has 16 residues. V dropped 5 bases and J dropped 5 bases, with 16 bases sitting between them. CDR3 loop: CASSIEGGANNSPLHF. The DNA for the CDR3 is TGTGCCAGCAGTATCGAGGGAGGTGCGAATAATTCACCCCTCCACTTT.

This sequence joins TRBV27 and TRBJ2-3; the D is unclear. There are 15 residues in the CDR3. In germline, CDR1 is MNHEY, CDR2 SMNVEV (reference sequence). Trimming stripped 3 bases from V and 0 bases from J, with 10 bases between. The CDR3: CASSLNSPSTDTQYF. The CDR3 region has the DNA TGTGCCAGCAGTTTGAACAGTCCTAGCACAGATACGCAGTATTTT.

This clone has only one observation. CDR3 sequence: CASSPLGFGYEQYF. The CDR3 DNA reads as TGTGCCAGCAGCCCGCTCGGGTTCGGCTACGAGCAGTACTTC. The V gene is TRBV9, the J gene TRBJ2-7; no reliable D call. CDR1 and CDR2 from the germline V gene are SGDLS and YYNGEE. Trimming took 4 bases from V and 3 from J, leaving 14 bases between them. This CDR3 spans 14 amino acids.

The chain has TRBV6-5 and TRBJ1-6, with D possibly TRBD1 on 6 matching bases. Trimming shortened V by 0 bases and J by 7 bases, and 13 bases separated the two germline ends. The CDR3 contains 16 residues. Germline values: CDR1 MNHEY, CDR2 SVGAGI. The CDR3 is CASSYSRGFGNSPLHF. In DNA, the CDR3 is TGTGCCAGCAGTTACTCGAGGGGGTTCGGCAATTCACCCCTCCACTTT.

This rearrangement joins TRBV5-1 to TRBJ2-7; 9 bases match TRBD1. The length of the CDR3 is 16 residues. Per the germline V gene, CDR1 is SGHRS and CDR2 is YFSETQ. V shed 4 bases and J 4 bases; nucleotides not matched to a gene: 12. CDR3 coding DNA: TGCGCCAGCAGCAGGACCGGGACAGGGTCCTCGTACGAGCAGTACTTC. Translating gives CASSRTGTGSSYEQYF.

V usage is TRBV6-4 and J usage is TRBJ1-1; possibly TRBD1 for D (6 bases). The CDR3 has 14 amino acids. Germline CDR1 reads MRHNA; CDR2 reads SNTAGT. V lost 7 bases and J lost 1, with 13 bases in between. The CDR3 DNA reads TGTGCCAGCAAGAAGGACAGACAGAACACTGAAGCTTTCTTT. It translates to CASKKDRQNTEAFF.

The chain couples TRBV7-3 to TRBJ2-1; 7 positions match TRBD1. With V trimmed by 5 bases and J by 10 bases, 8 bases remained unmatched. The CDR3 has 13 amino acids. The V gene's germline CDR1 is SGHTA and CDR2 FQGTGA. The CDR3 reads CASSTGVGDEQFF. CDR3 nucleotides: TGTGCCAGCAGCACAGGGGTGGGCGACGAGCAGTTCTTC.

V is TRBV6-1 and J is TRBJ2-1; TRBD2 might be the D (5 bases). This CDR3 has 15 residues. The germline V and J ends were trimmed by 2 bases and 0 bases, with 8 bases remaining between them. Per the germline V gene, CDR1 is MNHNS and CDR2 is SASEGT. CDR3 residues: CASSESGFSYNEQFF. As DNA, the CDR3 is TGTGCCAGCAGTGAAAGCGGTTTCTCCTACAATGAGCAGTTCTTC.

The table lists this clone with a count of one. The V call is TRBV4-2, the J call TRBJ2-2, with unresolved D. The germline V gene has CDR1 LGHNA and CDR2 YNFKEQ. The CDR3 runs to 15 residues. V lost 4 bases, J lost 5 bases, and 14 bases lay in between. The CDR3 is CASSRPEEYTGELFF. The CDR3 DNA reads as TGTGCCAGCAGCCGCCCCGAGGAGTATACCGGGGAGCTGTTTTTT.

The rearrangement links TRBV5-6 to TRBJ1-5; 8 nucleotides line up with TRBD1. CDR1 is SGHDT, CDR2 YYEEEE, per germline. Trimming took 4 bases from V and 12 from J; bases not matched to a gene: 9. The CDR3 is made up of 13 amino acids. The CDR3 loop is CASSLGTGPVQHF. Here the CDR3 DNA reads TGTGCCAGCAGCCTCGGGACAGGTCCGGTCCAGCATTTT.

This clone has just one count. V gene TRBV9 combines with J gene TRBJ2-3; TRBD2 matches 8 bases. Trimming removed 2 bases from V and 2 bases from J; junction bases left unmatched: 10. Germline V gene lookup returns CDR1 SGDLS and CDR2 YYNGEE. This CDR3 contains 17 residues. The CDR3 is CASSVYGGGFSTDTQYF. As DNA, the CDR3 is TGTGCCAGCAGCGTCTATGGCGGGGGGTTTTCCACAGATACGCAGTATTTT.

The genes are TRBV7-2 and TRBJ2-3, with 7 bases lining up with TRBD2. The V gene end was trimmed by 6 bases and the J gene end by 3 bases; junction bases not matched to a gene: 12. The CDR3 is 16 amino acids. Germline V gene lookup returns CDR1 SGHTA and CDR2 FQGNSA. As DNA, the CDR3 is TGTGCCAGCAGTTCCTTTGCGGGGGAGGTGACAGATACGCAGTATTTT. Protein sequence: CASSSFAGEVTDTQYF. Full variable domain (outside the CDR3, taken from reference TRBV7-2 and TRBJ2-3): GAGVSQSPSNKVTEKGKDVELRCDPISGHTALYWYRQSLGQGLEFLIYFQGNSAPDKSGLPSDRFSAERTGGSVSTLTIQRTQQEDSAVYLCASSSFAGEVTDTQYFGPGTRLTVL.

The chain joins TRBV28 to TRBJ1-1, with a tentative D call TRBD1 (6 bases). With 7 bases removed from V and 2 bases from J, the gap between germline ends came to 14 bases. CDR3 length: 14 amino acids. Germline V lookup: CDR1 MDHEN, CDR2 SYDVKM. The CDR3 nucleotides are TGTGCCAGCACCTTGACAGGCTTTAACACTGAAGCTTTCTTT. Its protein product is CASTLTGFNTEAFF. The full variable domain, with the rest looked up from reference TRBV28 and TRBJ1-1, is DVKVTQSSRYLVKRTGEKVFLECVQDMDHENMFWYRQDPGLGLRLIYFSYDVKMKEKGDIPEGYSVSREKKERFSLILESASTNQTSMYLCASTLTGFNTEAFFGQGTRLTVV.

The rearrangement joins TRBV30 to TRBJ1-2; D is ambiguous. The CDR3 length is 13 residues. Germline V CDR1 and CDR2: GTSNPN, SVGIG (reference sequence). V was pared by 3 bases and J by 3 bases, with 11 bases between. This CDR3 reads CAWRPLAYYGYTF. In nucleotides, the CDR3 is TGTGCCTGGAGACCTCTAGCTTACTATGGCTACACCTTC.